This T cell receptor beta chain was captured by sequencing in a study of Graves' ophthalmopathy and Graves' hyperthyroidism. Broader study findings: Clonotypes were expanded in thyroid at above 0.001 frequency, and most also appeared in blood.

The V gene's germline CDR1 is SGDLS and CDR2 YYNGEE. The CDR3 has 15 amino acids. V lost 5 bases, J lost 3 bases, and 18 bases lay in between. This clonotype appeared many times. Its matching antigen is unknown. For repertoire sequencing, the TCR beta CDR3 regions were amplified from RNA transcripts. First-round RT-PCR used HTBI primers; second-round multiplex PCR followed. TCRdb ran MiXCR on the multiplex PCR reads and lists one entry per CDR3 protein. This table has around 400,000 distinct CDR3 sequences, roughly 20% appearing once. Patients with other autoimmune diseases, uncontrolled infections, pregnancy or lactation were excluded.

The receptor's source is a woman between 18 and 30 years old with stable Graves' hyperthyroidism. Sequencing used peripheral blood. The chain has TRBV9 and TRBJ2-7; D is ambiguous. The CDR3 coding sequence is TGTGCCAGCAGTGCAACTCCAGGCTTTCTCTACGAGCAGTACTTC. Protein sequence: CASSATPGFLYEQYF. The complete variable domain, with remaining parts taken from reference TRBV9 and TRBJ2-7, reads DSGVTQTPKHLITATGQRVTLRCSPRSGDLSVYWYQQSLDQGLQFLIQYYNGEERAKGNILERFSAQQFPDLHSELNLSSLELGDSALYFCASSATPGFLYEQYFGPGTRLTVT.